This T cell receptor beta chain was identified during a study of tumor-infiltrating lymphocytes in primary liver carcinoma. Study at large: The five patients, who were men and women, ranged in age from 30 to 69 years.

RNA and DNA were co-extracted from around 20-30 mg of unsorted bulk tissue. Using a constant-region primer together with ProtoScript II reverse transcriptase, TCR beta cDNA was made from about 500 ng of total RNA. Slightly modified ARM-PCR served as the procedure for the TCR beta libraries. These libraries came from three rounds of nested multiplex PCR. Both of the initial two PCR rounds ran for roughly 11 cycles and employed TRBV1-TRBV30 forward primers alongside a C-beta reverse primer. Each CDR3 protein gets one entry after TCRdb re-called the multiplex PCR reads with MiXCR. The sample lists fewer than 250,000 distinct CDR3 sequences, about 82% occurring once. Overall study results and limits: When set against blood, tumors had a significantly higher top-250-clone fraction (p = 0.039). Paired tumor-adjacent and tumor-blood samples overlapped less than tumor region pairs did. Only about 7-25% of top clones showed up in all five tumor regions.

Germline V gene sequence: CDR1 SQVTM, CDR2 ANQGSEA. The CDR3 totals 18 residues. Comments on this clonotype: No antigen is known for it. Germline and junction disagree at one end, which may indicate a read error.

V and J are TRBV29-1 and TRBJ1-2; D remains ambiguous. Specimen: tumor tissue from primary liver carcinoma. The clonotype originates from a man aged 35-49 years with primary liver carcinoma and hepatitis B virus infection. CDR3 bases: TGCAGCGTTGGGGCACCAACAAAAACTCAAGTGGCTAATTATGGCTACACCTTC. Protein: CSVGAPTKTQVANYGYTF.